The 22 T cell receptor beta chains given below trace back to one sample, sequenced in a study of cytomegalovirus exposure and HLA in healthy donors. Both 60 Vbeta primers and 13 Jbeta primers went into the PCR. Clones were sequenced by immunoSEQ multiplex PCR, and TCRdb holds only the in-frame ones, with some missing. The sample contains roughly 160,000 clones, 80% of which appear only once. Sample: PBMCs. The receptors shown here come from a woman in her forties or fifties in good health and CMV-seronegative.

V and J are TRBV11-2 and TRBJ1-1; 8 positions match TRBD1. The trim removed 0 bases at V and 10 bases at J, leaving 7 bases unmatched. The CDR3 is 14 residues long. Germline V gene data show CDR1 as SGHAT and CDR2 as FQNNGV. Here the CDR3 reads CASSLDQLGTGAFF. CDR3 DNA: TGTGCCAGCAGCTTAGATCAGCTCGGGACAGGAGCTTTCTTT. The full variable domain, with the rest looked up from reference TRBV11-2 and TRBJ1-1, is EAGVAQSPRYKIIEKRQSVAFWCNPISGHATLYWYQQILGQGPKLLIQFQNNGVVDDSQLPKDRFSAERLKGVDSTLKIQPAKLEDSAVYLCASSLDQLGTGAFFGQGTRLTVV.

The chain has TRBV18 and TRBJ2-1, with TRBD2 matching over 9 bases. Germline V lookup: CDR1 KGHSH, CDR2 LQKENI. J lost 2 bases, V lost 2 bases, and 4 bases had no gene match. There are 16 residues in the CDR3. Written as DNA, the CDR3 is TGTGCCAGCTCACCATCTGGCGGGGGGGCCTACAATGAGCAGTTCTTC. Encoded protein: CASSPSGGGAYNEQFF.

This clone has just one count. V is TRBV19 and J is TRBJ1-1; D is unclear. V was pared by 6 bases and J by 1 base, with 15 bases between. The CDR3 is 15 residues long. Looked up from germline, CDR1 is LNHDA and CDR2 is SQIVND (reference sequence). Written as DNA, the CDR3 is TGTGCCAGTAGAAACGCCGGGATAACGAACACTGAAGCTTTCTTT. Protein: CASRNAGITNTEAFF.

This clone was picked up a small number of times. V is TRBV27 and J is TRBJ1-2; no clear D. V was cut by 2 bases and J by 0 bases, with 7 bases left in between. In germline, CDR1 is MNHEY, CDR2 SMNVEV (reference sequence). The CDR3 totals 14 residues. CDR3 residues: CASSLDGANYGYTF. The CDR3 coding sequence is TGTGCCAGCAGTTTAGACGGAGCTAACTATGGCTACACCTTC.

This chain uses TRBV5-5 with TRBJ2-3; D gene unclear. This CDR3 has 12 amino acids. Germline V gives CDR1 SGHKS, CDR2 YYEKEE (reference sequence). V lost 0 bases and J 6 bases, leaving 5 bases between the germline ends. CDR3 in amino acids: CASSLVTDTQYF. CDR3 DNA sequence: TGTGCCAGCAGCTTGGTGACTGATACGCAGTATTTT. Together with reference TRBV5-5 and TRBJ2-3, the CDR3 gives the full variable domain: DAGVTQSPTHLIKTRGQQVTLRCSPISGHKSVSWYQQVLGQGPQFIFQYYEKEERGRGNFPDRFSARQFPNYSSELNVNALLLGDSALYLCASSLVTDTQYFGPGTRLTVL.

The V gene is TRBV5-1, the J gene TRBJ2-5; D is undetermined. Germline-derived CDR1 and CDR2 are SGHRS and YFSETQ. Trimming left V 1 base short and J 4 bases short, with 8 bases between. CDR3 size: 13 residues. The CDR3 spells CASSLFVAETQYF. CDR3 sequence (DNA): TGCGCCAGCAGCTTGTTCGTGGCAGAGACCCAGTACTTC.

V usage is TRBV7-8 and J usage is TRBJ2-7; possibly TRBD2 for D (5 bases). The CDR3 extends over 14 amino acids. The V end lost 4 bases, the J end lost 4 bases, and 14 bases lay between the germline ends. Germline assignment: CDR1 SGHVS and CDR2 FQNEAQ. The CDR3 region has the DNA TGTGCCAGCAGCTCAGGACTGAAACTATACGAGCAGTACTTC. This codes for CASSSGLKLYEQYF.

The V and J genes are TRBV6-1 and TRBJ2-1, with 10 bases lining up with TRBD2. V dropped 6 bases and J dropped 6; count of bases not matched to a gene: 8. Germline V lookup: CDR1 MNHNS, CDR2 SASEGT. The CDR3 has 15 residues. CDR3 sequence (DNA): TGTGCCAGCAGGATAGGACTAGCGGCCTCCAATGAGCAGTTCTTC. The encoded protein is CASRIGLAASNEQFF.

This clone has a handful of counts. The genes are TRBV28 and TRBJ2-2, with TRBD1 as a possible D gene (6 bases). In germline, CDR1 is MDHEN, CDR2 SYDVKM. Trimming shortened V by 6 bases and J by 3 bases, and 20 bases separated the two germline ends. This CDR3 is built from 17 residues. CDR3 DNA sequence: TGTGCCAGCAGGCCTACCCCAGGGGCCAGGGACACCGGGGAGCTGTTTTTT. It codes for CASRPTPGARDTGELFF. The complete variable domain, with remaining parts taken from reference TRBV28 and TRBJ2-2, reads DVKVTQSSRYLVKRTGEKVFLECVQDMDHENMFWYRQDPGLGLRLIYFSYDVKMKEKGDIPEGYSVSREKKERFSLILESASTNQTSMYLCASRPTPGARDTGELFFGEGSRLTVL.

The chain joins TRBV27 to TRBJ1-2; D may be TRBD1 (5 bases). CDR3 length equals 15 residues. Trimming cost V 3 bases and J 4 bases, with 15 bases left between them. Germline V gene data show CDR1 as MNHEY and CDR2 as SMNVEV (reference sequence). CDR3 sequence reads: CASSLGGNIAYGYTF. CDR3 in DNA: TGTGCCAGCAGTTTGGGGGGGAACATCGCCTATGGCTACACCTTC.

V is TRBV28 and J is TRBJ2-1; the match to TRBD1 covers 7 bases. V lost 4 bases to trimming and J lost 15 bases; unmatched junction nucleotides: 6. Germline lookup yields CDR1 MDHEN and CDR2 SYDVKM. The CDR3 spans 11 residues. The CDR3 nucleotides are TGTGCCAGCAGTTCACAGGGGAGAGGGTTCTTC. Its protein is CASSSQGRGFF. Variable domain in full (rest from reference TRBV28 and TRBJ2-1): DVKVTQSSRYLVKRTGEKVFLECVQDMDHENMFWYRQDPGLGLRLIYFSYDVKMKEKGDIPEGYSVSREKKERFSLILESASTNQTSMYLCASSSQGRGFFGPGTRLTVL.

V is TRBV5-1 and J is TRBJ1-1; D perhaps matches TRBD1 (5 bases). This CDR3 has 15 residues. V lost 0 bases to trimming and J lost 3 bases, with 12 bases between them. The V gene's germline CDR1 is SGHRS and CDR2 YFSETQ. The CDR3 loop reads CASSLDGRADTEAFF. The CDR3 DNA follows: TGCGCCAGCAGCTTGGATGGCAGGGCGGACACTGAAGCTTTCTTT.

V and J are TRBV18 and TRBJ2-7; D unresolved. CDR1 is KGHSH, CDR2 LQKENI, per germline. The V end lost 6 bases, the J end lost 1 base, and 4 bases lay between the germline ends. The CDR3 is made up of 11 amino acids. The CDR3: CASSISYEQYF. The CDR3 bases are TGTGCCAGCTCCATTTCCTACGAGCAGTACTTC.

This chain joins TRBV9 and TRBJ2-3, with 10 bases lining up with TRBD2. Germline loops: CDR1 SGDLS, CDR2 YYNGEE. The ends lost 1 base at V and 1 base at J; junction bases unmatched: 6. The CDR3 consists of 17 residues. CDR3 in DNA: TGTGCCAGCAGCGTAAGCGGGGGGGCAGGCGGCACAGATACGCAGTATTTT. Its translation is CASSVSGGAGGTDTQYF.

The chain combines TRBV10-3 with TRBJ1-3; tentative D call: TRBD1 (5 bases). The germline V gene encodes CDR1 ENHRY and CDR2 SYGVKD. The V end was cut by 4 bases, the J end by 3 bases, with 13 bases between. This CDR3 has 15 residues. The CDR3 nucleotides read TGTGCCATCAGTGGAAGCAGGGACTTTGGAAACACCATATATTTT. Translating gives CAISGSRDFGNTIYF.

The CDR3 here is CASTIPGTGNVEQYF. DNA of the CDR3: TGTGCCAGCACCATCCCCGGGACAGGGAACGTCGAGCAGTACTTC. The chain combines TRBV27 with TRBJ2-7, with 9 bases fitting TRBD1. With 7 bases clipped from V and 6 bases from J, the junction kept 13 bases outside the gene matches. Looked up from germline, CDR1 is MNHEY and CDR2 is SMNVEV (reference sequence). The CDR3 is made up of 15 amino acids.

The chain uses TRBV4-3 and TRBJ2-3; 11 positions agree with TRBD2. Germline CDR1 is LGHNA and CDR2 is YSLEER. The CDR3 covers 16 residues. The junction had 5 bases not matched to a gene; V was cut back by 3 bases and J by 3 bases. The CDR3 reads CASSHGTSGLTDTQYF. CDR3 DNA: TGCGCCAGCAGCCACGGGACTAGCGGTCTGACAGATACGCAGTATTTT.

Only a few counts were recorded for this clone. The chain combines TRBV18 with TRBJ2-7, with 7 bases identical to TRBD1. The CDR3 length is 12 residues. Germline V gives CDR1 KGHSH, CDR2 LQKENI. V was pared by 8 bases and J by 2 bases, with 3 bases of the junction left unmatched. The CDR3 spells CASTTGAYEQYF. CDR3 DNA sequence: TGTGCCAGCACTACAGGGGCCTACGAGCAGTACTTC.

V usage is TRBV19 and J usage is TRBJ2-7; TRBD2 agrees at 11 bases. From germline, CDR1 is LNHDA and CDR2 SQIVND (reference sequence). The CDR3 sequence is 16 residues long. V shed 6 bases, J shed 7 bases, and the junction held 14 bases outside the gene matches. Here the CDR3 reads CASSLRYLAGGEEQYF. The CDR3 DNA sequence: TGTGCCAGTAGCCTAAGGTATCTAGCGGGAGGTGAAGAGCAGTACTTC.

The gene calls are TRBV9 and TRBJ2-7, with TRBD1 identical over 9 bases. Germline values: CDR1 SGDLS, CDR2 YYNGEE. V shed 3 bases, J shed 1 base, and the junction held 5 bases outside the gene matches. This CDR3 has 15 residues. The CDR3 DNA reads TGTGCCAGCAGCGCCGGGACAGGGATATCCTACGAGCAGTACTTC. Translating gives CASSAGTGISYEQYF.

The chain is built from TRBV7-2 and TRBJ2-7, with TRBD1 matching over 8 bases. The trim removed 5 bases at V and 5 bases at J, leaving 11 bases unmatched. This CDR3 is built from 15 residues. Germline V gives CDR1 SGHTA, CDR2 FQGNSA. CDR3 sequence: CASSSGQGSLHEQYF. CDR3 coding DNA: TGTGCCAGCAGCAGTGGACAGGGAAGTCTGCACGAGCAGTACTTC.

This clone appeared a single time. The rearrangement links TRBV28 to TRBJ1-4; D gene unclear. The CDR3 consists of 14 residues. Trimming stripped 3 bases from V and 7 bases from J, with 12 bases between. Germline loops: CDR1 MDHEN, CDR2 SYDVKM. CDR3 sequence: CASSFGGEGEKLFF. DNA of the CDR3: TGTGCCAGCAGTTTTGGCGGGGAGGGTGAAAAACTGTTTTTT.